One T cell receptor beta chain is described in this entry. The data stem from a study of shared clonotypes between healthy human individuals. HIV-negative, healthy adults without recent acute infections or vaccinations were the donors. The protocol was immunoSEQ multiplex PCR, while the TCRdb copy is restricted to in-frame clones and leaves out a portion. The sample contains over a million clones, more than 75% of which appear only once. The CDR3 totals 14 residues. Germline values: CDR1 MDHEN, CDR2 SYDVKM. Trimming removed 3 bases from V and 4 bases from J, with 10 bases in between. What was sequenced was memory CD4+ T cells from PBMCs. Indicated subset: CD45RA-negative fraction. This receptor was identified in a man younger than 35 in good health. Some clones in this sample may be carry-over from other donors' samples. This chain links TRBV28 with TRBJ1-3; D call uncertain. CDR3 region: CASSLWSRGNTIYF. CDR3 nucleotides: TGTGCCAGCAGTTTGTGGTCGAGAGGAAACACCATATATTTT.